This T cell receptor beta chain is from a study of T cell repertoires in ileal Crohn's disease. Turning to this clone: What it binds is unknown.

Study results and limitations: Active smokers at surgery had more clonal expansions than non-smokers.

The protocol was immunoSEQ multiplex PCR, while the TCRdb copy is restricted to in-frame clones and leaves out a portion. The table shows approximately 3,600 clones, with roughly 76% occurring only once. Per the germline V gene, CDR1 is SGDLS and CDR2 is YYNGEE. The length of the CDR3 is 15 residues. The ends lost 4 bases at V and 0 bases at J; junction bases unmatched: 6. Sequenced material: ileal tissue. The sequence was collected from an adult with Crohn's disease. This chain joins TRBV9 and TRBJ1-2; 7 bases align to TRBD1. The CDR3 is CASSPGTDANYGYTF. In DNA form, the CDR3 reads TGTGCCAGCAGCCCGGGGACAGACGCTAACTATGGCTACACCTTC.